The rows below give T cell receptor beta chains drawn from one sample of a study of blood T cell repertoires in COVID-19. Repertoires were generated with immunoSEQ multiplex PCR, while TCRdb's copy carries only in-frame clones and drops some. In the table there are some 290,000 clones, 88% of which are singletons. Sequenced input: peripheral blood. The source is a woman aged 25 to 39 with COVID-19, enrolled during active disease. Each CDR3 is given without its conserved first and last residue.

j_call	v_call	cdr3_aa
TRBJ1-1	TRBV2	ATNLGSGTEAF
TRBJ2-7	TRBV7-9	ASRPGQGAYEQY
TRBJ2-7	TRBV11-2	ASSPGTGGFGYEQY
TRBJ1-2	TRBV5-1	ASSRNRENYGYT
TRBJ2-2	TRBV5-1	ASSRDSNTGELF
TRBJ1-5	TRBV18	ASSPASSNQPQH
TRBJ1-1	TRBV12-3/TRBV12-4	ASSPSGGREAF
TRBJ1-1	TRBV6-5	ASTGQGSDTEAF
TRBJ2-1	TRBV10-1	ASSRGLAGEVGNEQF
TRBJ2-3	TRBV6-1	ASSGRHGSPGGDTQY
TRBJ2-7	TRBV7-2	ASSFGAGGTYEQY
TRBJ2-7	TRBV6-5	ASSYSGLASYEQY
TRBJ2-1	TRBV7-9	ASSLASQGDEQF
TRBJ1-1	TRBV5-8	ASSLGPRQAF